This note documents a single T cell receptor beta chain sequence. Its antigen is still unknown. This CDR3 spans 15 amino acids. V was clipped by 5 bases and J by 5 bases, with 21 bases between them. CDR1 and CDR2 (germline): SQVTM, ANQGSEA. The record originates from a study of T-cell memory formation after mild COVID-19. At the level of the study: Most TCR clusters belonged to a single donor. Broader study findings: Day 15 to 85 contractors were CD4/CD8 balanced; later expanders leaned CD4+. Mainly CM and EM harbored the contracting CD4+ clones; mainly EMRA harbored the CD8+ ones.

Amplification by 5'RACE using constant-segment primers produced TCR alpha and TCR beta cDNA libraries that carried sample barcodes and UMIs. TCRdb called the 5' RACE reads again in MiXCR, with one record for every CDR3 protein. The sample includes about 90,000 distinct CDR3 sequences, around an eighth of them seen just once. This TCR was sampled from an adult woman who had mild COVID-19 (a few samples of this study predate the infection). Cell type and time point are not known. V usage is TRBV29-1 and J usage is TRBJ2-5; TRBD1 is a possible D gene (7 bases). Sequencing was carried out using PBMCs or a T cell subset sorted from them (not recorded which). This chain's CDR3 is CSVTGTGDWGETQYF. The CDR3 bases are TGCAGCGTTACCGGTACAGGGGACTGGGGGGAGACCCAGTACTTC.